In its sample, the clone carrying this T cell receptor beta chain was seen a few times. This sample was included in a study of blood T cells in healthy people across ages. Germline V CDR1 and CDR2: MNHEY, SMNVEV (reference sequence). The CDR3 sequence is 12 residues long. Trimming removed 7 bases from V and 6 bases from J; junction bases left unmatched: 5. PCR was performed a second time for roughly 6 to 12 cycles using a sample-barcoded 5' primer and a J-beta primer mix. MiXCR, run by TCRdb on the 5' RACE reads, gives a single entry per CDR3 protein. The table includes more than 450,000 distinct CDR3 sequences, about 27% detected once. The sample also formed part of further work on T cells of mothers and their children. That source adds: Samples were provided by three healthy Caucasian mothers and their six children. Within related and unrelated pairs, thymic selection shapes TCR recombination output in a similar way.

The chain joins TRBV27 to TRBJ2-5; 7 positions agree with TRBD2. Specimen: blood. This TCR was recovered from a boy between 2 and 10 years old in good health. CDR3 bases: TGTGCCAGCACTGGGAGGGGAAAGACCCAGTACTTC. This sequence encodes CASTGRGKTQYF.